These 10 T cell receptor beta chains share one sample of origin, sequenced in a study of OX40 agonist ivuxolimab in advanced cancers. The data were produced by immunoSEQ multiplex PCR, yet TCRdb's version contains in-frame clones alone and is incomplete. The sample has over 100,000 clones; roughly 91% are singletons. The material sequenced was CD4+ or CD8+ T cells sorted from blood, taken in a trial of the OX40 agonist ivuxolimab. The receptor source for this set is an adult with an advanced solid tumor such as melanoma, head and neck, liver or kidney cancer.

The chain links TRBV5-1 to TRBJ1-6; 9 bases agree with TRBD1. Per the germline V gene, CDR1 is SGHRS and CDR2 is YFSETQ. The CDR3 is made up of 14 amino acids. V was pared by 4 bases and J by 7 bases, with 3 bases of the junction left unmatched. The CDR3 DNA follows: TGCGCCAGCAGCCAACAGGGGGCGAATTCACCCCTCCACTTT. This gives the protein CASSQQGANSPLHF. The complete variable domain, with remaining parts taken from reference TRBV5-1 and TRBJ1-6, reads KAGVTQTPRYLIKTRGQQVTLSCSPISGHRSVSWYQQTPGQGLQFLFEYFSETQRNKGNFPGRFSGRQFSNSRSEMNVSTLELGDSALYLCASSQQGANSPLHFGNGTRLTVT.

The chain uses TRBV28 and TRBJ1-2, with 8 bases fitting TRBD1. The J segment lost 8 bases and the V segment lost 7 bases, leaving 12 bases of the junction unmatched. The CDR3 sequence is 14 residues long. Germline V gene lookup returns CDR1 MDHEN and CDR2 SYDVKM. The CDR3 here is CASTLDRVARGYTF. The DNA for the CDR3 is TGTGCCAGCACCTTGGACAGGGTAGCGAGGGGCTACACCTTC.

This clone was picked up one time. The chain uses TRBV6-6 and TRBJ1-5, with 9 nucleotides matching TRBD1. This CDR3 has 15 amino acids. Trimming took 7 bases from V and 5 from J; bases not matched to a gene: 9. CDR1 is MNHNY and CDR2 is SVGAGI in the germline V gene (reference sequence). The CDR3 DNA reads as TGTGCCAGCAACCTCGGGGGGACAGGGTATCAGCCCCAGCATTTT. This gives the protein CASNLGGTGYQPQHF.

The chain carries TRBV18 and TRBJ1-1; TRBD1 matches 8 bases. Germline CDR1 KGHSH, CDR2 LQKENI. This CDR3 spans 13 amino acids. Germline trimming cut 3 bases from V and 5 bases from J; bases unmatched to any gene: 2. DNA of the CDR3: TGTGCCAGCTCACCTCAGGGGGCGACTGAAGCTTTCTTT. Residues: CASSPQGATEAFF.

This clone occurred a few times. The chain uses TRBV2 and TRBJ2-5; 11 nucleotides align to TRBD2. Looked up from germline, CDR1 is SNHLY and CDR2 is FYNNEI. Trimming cost V 7 bases and J 5 bases; bases outside gene matches: 12. The CDR3 spans 16 residues. The CDR3: CASIRLAGTRGETQYF. The CDR3, as DNA: TGTGCCAGCATTCGACTAGCGGGGACCCGGGGGGAGACCCAGTACTTC.

V and J are TRBV10-3 and TRBJ1-6; TRBD1 matches 8 bases. The CDR3 totals 15 residues. J lost 5 bases, V lost 10 bases, and 10 bases had no gene match. CDR1 is ENHRY and CDR2 is SYGVKD in the germline V gene. DNA of the CDR3: TGTGCCACGTTGGCCATGGACAGGGATAATTCACCCCTCCACTTT. This encodes CATLAMDRDNSPLHF.

V usage is TRBV9 and J usage is TRBJ2-7; 9 bases line up with TRBD2. The V segment lost 0 bases and the J segment 5 bases; nucleotides outside the gene matches: 6. The CDR3 length is 15 residues. Germline assignment: CDR1 SGDLS and CDR2 YYNGEE. CDR3 DNA sequence: TGTGCCAGCAGCGTAGGGAGCGGGAGGACAGACGAGCAGTACTTC. This sequence encodes CASSVGSGRTDEQYF.

For this clone: This same CDR3 is encoded by further DNA sequences in the sample. The CDR3 DNA sequence: TGTGCCAGCAGCTTAGGGACAGGGAGGACTGAAGCTTTCTTT. Translating gives CASSLGTGRTEAFF. V usage is TRBV11-2 and J usage is TRBJ1-1; 8 nucleotides align to TRBD1. The ends lost 1 base at V and 5 bases at J; junction bases unmatched: 3. Germline V gene lookup returns CDR1 SGHAT and CDR2 FQNNGV. The CDR3 extends over 14 amino acids.

This clone counts as medium-sized. The chain joins TRBV29-1 to TRBJ1-2; 12 bases fit TRBD1. Germline assignment: CDR1 SQVTM and CDR2 ANQGSEA. V was pared by 2 bases and J by 4 bases, with 11 bases of the junction left unmatched. CDR3 size: 17 residues. The CDR3 spells CSVERGSPGQGAYGYTF. CDR3 coding DNA: TGCAGCGTTGAAAGGGGCTCACCGGGACAGGGGGCCTATGGCTACACCTTC.

V gene TRBV14 combines with J gene TRBJ2-5, with 7 positions matching TRBD2. Germline CDR1 is SGHDN and CDR2 is FVKESK. After removal of 6 bases from V and 10 bases from J, the junction contained 8 bases not matched to a gene. The CDR3 extends over 12 amino acids. The CDR3 here is CASSRDWEGQYF. For the CDR3, the DNA is TGTGCCAGCAGTCGCGATTGGGAGGGCCAGTACTTC.